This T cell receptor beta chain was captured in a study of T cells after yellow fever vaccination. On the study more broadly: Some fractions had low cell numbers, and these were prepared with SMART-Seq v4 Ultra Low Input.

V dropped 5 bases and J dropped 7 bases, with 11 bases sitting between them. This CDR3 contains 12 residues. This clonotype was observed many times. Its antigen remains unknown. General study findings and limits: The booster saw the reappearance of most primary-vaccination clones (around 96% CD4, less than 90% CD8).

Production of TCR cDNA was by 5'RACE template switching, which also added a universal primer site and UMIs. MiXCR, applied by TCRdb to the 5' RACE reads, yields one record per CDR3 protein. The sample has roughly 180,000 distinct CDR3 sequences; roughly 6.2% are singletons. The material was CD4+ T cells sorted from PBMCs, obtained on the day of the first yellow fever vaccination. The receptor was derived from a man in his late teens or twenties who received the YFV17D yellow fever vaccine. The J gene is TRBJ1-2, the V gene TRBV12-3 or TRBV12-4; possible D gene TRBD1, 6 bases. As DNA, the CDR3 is TGTGCCAGCAGTCTACAGGGCACTGGCTACACCTTC. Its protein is CASSLQGTGYTF.